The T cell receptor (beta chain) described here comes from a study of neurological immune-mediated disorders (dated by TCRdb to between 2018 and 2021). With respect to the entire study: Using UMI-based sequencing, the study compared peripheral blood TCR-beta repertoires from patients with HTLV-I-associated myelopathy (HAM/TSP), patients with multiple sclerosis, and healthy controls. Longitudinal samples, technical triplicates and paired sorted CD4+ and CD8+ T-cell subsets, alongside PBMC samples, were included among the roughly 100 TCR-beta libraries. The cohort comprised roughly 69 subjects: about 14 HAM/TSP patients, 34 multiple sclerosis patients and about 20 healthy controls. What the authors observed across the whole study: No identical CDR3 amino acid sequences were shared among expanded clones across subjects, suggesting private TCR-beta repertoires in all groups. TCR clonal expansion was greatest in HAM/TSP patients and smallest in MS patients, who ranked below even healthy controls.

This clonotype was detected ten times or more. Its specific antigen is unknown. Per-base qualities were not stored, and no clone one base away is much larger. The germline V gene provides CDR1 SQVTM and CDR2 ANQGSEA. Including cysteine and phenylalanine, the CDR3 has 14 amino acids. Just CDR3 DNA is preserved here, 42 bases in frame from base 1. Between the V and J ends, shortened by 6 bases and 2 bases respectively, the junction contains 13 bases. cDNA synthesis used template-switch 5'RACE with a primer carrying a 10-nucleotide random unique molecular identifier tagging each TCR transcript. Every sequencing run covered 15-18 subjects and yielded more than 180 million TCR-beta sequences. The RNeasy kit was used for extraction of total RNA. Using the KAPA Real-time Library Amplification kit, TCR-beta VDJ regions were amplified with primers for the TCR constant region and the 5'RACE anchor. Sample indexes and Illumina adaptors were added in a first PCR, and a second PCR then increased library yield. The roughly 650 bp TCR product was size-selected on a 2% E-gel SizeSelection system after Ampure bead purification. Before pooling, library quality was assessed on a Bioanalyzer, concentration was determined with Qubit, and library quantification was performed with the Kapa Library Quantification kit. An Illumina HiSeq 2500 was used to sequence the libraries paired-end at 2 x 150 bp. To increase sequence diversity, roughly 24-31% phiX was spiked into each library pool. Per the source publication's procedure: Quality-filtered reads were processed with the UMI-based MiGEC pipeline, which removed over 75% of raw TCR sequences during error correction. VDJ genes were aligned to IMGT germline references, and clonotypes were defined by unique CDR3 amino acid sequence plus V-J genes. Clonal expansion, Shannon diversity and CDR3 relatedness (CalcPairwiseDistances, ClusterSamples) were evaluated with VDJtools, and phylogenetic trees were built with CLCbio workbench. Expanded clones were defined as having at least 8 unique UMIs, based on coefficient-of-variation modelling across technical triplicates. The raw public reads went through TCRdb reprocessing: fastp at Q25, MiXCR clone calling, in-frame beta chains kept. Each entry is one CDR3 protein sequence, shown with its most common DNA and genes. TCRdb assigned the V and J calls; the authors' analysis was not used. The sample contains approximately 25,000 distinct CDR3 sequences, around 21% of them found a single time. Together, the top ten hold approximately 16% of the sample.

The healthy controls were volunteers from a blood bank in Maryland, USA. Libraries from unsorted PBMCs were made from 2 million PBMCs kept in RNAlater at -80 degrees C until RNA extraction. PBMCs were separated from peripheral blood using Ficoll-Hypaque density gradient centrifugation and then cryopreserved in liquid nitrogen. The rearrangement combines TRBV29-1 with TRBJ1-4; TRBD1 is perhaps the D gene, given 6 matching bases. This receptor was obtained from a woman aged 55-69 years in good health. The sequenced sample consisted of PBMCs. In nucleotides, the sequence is TGCAGCGTCGGAAGGGGGGGTACTAATGAAAAACTGTTTTTT. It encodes CSVGRGGTNEKLFF.